This T cell receptor (beta chain) was observed in a study of blood T cell repertoires in COVID-19 (dated by TCRdb to the early 2020s). Study-wide context: The collaborator samples originated in the United States, Italy and Spain and spanned the acute and convalescent phases of COVID-19. The dataset comprised deeply sampled blood TCRbeta repertoires from subjects exposed to, actively infected with, or recovered from COVID-19. The material from the prospective study consisted of cDNA or gDNA derived from T cells, B-cell-depleted T cells, or PBMCs. Samples came from the ongoing ImmuneRACE study (first 160 participants) plus 1,254 subjects from 6 global collaborators. Where available, HLA class I and class II types were obtained from metadata supplied by the sample provider rather than from assay-based typing. Nearly every sample came with metadata listing a de-identified subject ID, COVID-19 status, age in years and sex. A freely available public database, intended as a resource for researchers studying the immune response to SARS-CoV-2, is where the repertoires were released. Broader findings and caveats from the paper: The amount of clinical and demographic metadata varied by source and participant and was provided uncurated.

In the prospective study, participants were about 18 to 95 years old, resided in about two dozen geographic areas of the United States, and were enrolled through a virtual design. In the prospective study, participants were assigned to cohorts based on the clinical history participants reported in a screening survey and a study questionnaire. Recovered participants in ImmuneRACE Cohort 3 were defined by two consecutive negative NP/OP PCR tests, clearance by a healthcare professional, or resolution of symptoms. In the prospective study, mobile phlebotomists collected whole blood, serum and a nasopharyngeal or oropharyngeal swab from each participant. Over an approximately 2-month period, participants in the prospective study had the option of providing additional blood draws and questionnaires. Prospective study blood samples were shipped either frozen or at room temperature before DNA extraction.

V and J are trimmed by 5 bases and 3 bases, and the gene matches miss 4 bases of the junction. CDR1 and CDR2 are drawn from the germline V gene: KGHSH, LQKENI. Counted from cysteine to phenylalanine, this CDR3 has 15 amino acids. Just the 45-base CDR3 DNA is kept, in frame starting at base 1. The immunoSEQ Assay, a bias-controlled multiplex PCR, was used to amplify TCRbeta CDR3 regions from genomic DNA. The paper's data handling went like this. Nucleated cell counts per sample were estimated from amplification of reference gene primers within the assay. To quantify the absolute abundance of each unique TCRbeta CDR3 rearrangement, sequence reads were collapsed and filtered. For each sample, productive Simpson clonality was calculated as the square root of Simpson's diversity index across productive rearrangements. In TCRdb, the immuneACCESS table is reduced to in-frame sequences with V and J assigned. These tables do not hold every clone; where another copy was compared, an unresolved V gene accounts for under half, and the others remain unexplained. That table is the source of V, J and clone size, and D and trimming were worked out from the DNA. A total of about 250,000 clones appear in this sample, 70% to 90% of them only once. 4% to 4.5% of the sample is taken by the ten largest.

A note on this clone: The specificity of this receptor is unknown. No base-level quality is on record; no much larger clone is a single base apart.

The chain is encoded by TRBV18 joined to TRBJ2-7; TRBD2 agrees with 13 junctional bases. Sequenced material: PBMCs or T cells enriched from blood (not recorded which). This clonotype was obtained from a woman in her thirties who had recovered from COVID-19. The nucleotides read TGTGCCAGCTCATACGGGACTAGCGGGAACTACGAGCAGTACTTC. This is translated as CASSYGTSGNYEQYF.